This T cell receptor (beta chain) was obtained from a study of T cell changes during pregnancy in multiple sclerosis (dated by TCRdb to the late 2010s). Broadly, across the study: Changes in the T cell repertoire over the course of pregnancy were examined in this study in women with multiple sclerosis.

Its CDR3 holds 15 amino acids, cysteine through phenylalanine. Here the CDR3 DNA is all that survives: 45 bases in frame from base 1. V is clipped by 9 bases and J by 2 bases, and the sequence between their germline boundaries is 18 bases long. CDR1 and CDR2, looked up from the germline V gene, are LGHNT and FRNRAP. A word on this clone: No antigen is known for it. Per-base quality was not reported, and no clone a single base away is much larger than it.

Library preparation was by the immunoSEQ multiplex PCR assay. In TCRdb, the immuneACCESS table is reduced to in-frame sequences with V and J assigned. These tables do not hold every clone; where another copy was compared, an unresolved V gene accounts for under half, and the others remain unexplained. The sample yields roughly 110,000 clones; about 90% were counted once. Less than 2% of the sample rests with the top ten. The TCR sequence derives from a female donor with multiple sclerosis, enrolled in a pregnancy study. Recombination connected TRBV12-5 to TRBJ2-3, with TRBD1 perhaps the D gene, on 6 matching bases. The sequences come from peripheral blood, collected in the third trimester of pregnancy. The encoded CDR3 is CASARHGQNTDTQYF. The sequenced DNA: TGTGCTAGCGCTCGACATGGACAGAACACAGATACGCAGTATTTT.